The T cell receptor beta chain under discussion was sequenced for a study of T cells in Graves' hyperthyroidism and ophthalmopathy. Overall study results and limits: In the blood, most expanded thyroid clonotypes above 0.001 appeared as well. Separation of ophthalmopathy from stable hyperthyroidism was achieved by a 13 V-J model.

Each diagnosis was grounded in clinical symptoms, serum thyroxine and TRAb, thyroid ultrasound, and orbital computed tomography. This clonotype was found many times. Its antigen is not identified. Authors of the study amplified TCR beta CDR3 regions from RNA transcripts. First-round RT-PCR targeting the TCR CDR3 was performed with the HTBI primer set. TCRdb redid the calling of the multiplex PCR reads with MiXCR, one entry per CDR3 protein. Of approximately 620,000 distinct CDR3 sequences in the sample, approximately 14% are singletons; the top ten hold roughly 5.5%. With 2 bases clipped from V and 4 bases from J, the junction kept 5 bases outside the gene matches. This CDR3 contains 15 residues. Germline V gene sequence: CDR1 MDHEN, CDR2 SYDVKM.

The clonotype originates from a woman aged 25 to 39 with Graves' hyperthyroidism that later progressed to Graves' ophthalmopathy. Input material: blood. The rearrangement links TRBV28 to TRBJ2-3; 8 bases fit TRBD1. CDR3 amino acids: CASSLDGTGADTQYF. CDR3 nucleotide sequence: TGTGCCAGCAGTTTAGATGGGACAGGAGCAGATACGCAGTATTTT.